This T cell receptor (beta chain) was identified in a study of blood T cell repertoires in COVID-19. Overall study: The samples span acute and convalescent COVID-19 from the United States, Italy and Spain. Nucleic acid was either cDNA or gDNA, and it came from T cells, B-cell-depleted T cells, or PBMCs.

A Seattle source enrolled patients during active infection and followed them longitudinally. How the authors handled the data: It was from reference gene primer amplification that nucleated cell counts were estimated. Here immunoSEQ multiplex PCR was the method, and the copy in TCRdb shows in-frame clones only, minus some. V, J and clone size derive from that table, while D and trimming were established from the DNA sequence. The sample has over 450,000 clones; 89% are singletons. The CDR3 runs to 16 residues. In germline, CDR1 is LNHDA, CDR2 SQIVND (reference sequence). V was clipped by 6 bases and J by 2 bases; unmatched bases: 6.

The sequencing sample was made of peripheral blood. The chain combines TRBV19 with TRBJ2-7; 14 nucleotides align to TRBD2. The receptor comes from a man younger than 30 with COVID-19, enrolled during active disease. CDR3 sequence: CASSKGLAGAPYEQYF. CDR3 DNA sequence: TGTGCCAGTAGCAAGGGACTAGCGGGGGCCCCCTACGAGCAGTACTTC.